This is a list of T cell receptor beta chains from one sample in a study of T cells in Graves' hyperthyroidism and ophthalmopathy. TCRdb independently ran MiXCR on the multiplex PCR reads; one entry per CDR3 protein. The sample shows hundreds of thousands of distinct CDR3 sequences, about 20% of them seen only once. The sample consisted of blood. The origin of the receptors is a man in his forties or fifties with Graves' ophthalmopathy. Both conserved end residues are part of each CDR3. D genes are given only for firm matches. Size is stated for part of the rows, as once, few or many counts, or as a class when the clone is expanded.

D: .
size: few
J: TRBJ1-4
V: TRBV6-1
CDR3: CASPNREKDEKLFF
DNA: TGTGCTTCTCCCAACAGGGAAAAAGATGAAAAACTGTTTTTT

D: TRBD2
size: many
J: TRBJ2-1
V: TRBV7-9
CDR3: CASSFTTSGGYNEQFF
DNA: TGTGCCAGCAGCTTCACGACTAGCGGAGGCTACAATGAGCAGTTCTTC

D: .
size: few
J: TRBJ1-1
V: TRBV4-3
CDR3: CASSQATGEAFF
DNA: TGCGCCAGCAGCCAAGCGACAGGTGAAGCTTTCTTT

D: TRBD2
size: many
J: TRBJ2-3
V: TRBV6-5
CDR3: CASSYRGGGVTDTQYF
DNA: TGTGCCAGCAGTTACCGGGGCGGGGGGGTGACAGATACGCAGTATTTT

D: .
size: .
J: TRBJ1-6
V: TRBV5-1
CDR3: CASAQGVDSPLHF
DNA: TGCGCCAGTGCTCAGGGAGTTGATTCACCCCTCCACTTT

D: TRBD1
size: few
J: TRBJ2-7
V: TRBV6-5
CDR3: CASSYRSQGARYEQYF
DNA: TGTGCCAGCAGTTACCGCTCACAGGGGGCTCGGTACGAGCAGTACTTC

D: .
size: .
J: TRBJ1-1
V: TRBV29-1
CDR3: CSVGAGRMNTEAFF
DNA: TGCAGCGTTGGGGCAGGGAGAATGAACACTGAAGCTTTCTTT

D: .
size: .
J: TRBJ1-1
V: TRBV19
CDR3: CASSIRAEQAEAFF
DNA: TGTGCCAGTAGTATCCGGGCCGAACAGGCTGAAGCTTTCTTT

D: TRBD2
size: few
J: TRBJ2-1
V: TRBV6-2/TRBV6-3
CDR3: CASSYGSSGRGIEQFF
DNA: TGTGCCAGCAGTTACGGATCTAGCGGGAGGGGAATTGAGCAGTTCTTC

D: .
size: few
J: TRBJ2-1
V: TRBV14
CDR3: CASSQGKSLRLYNEQFF
DNA: TGTGCCAGCAGCCAAGGGAAGTCCTTAAGATTATACAATGAGCAGTTCTTC

D: TRBD2
size: few
J: TRBJ2-1
V: TRBV7-7
CDR3: CASSLAKRGGHNEQFF
DNA: TGTGCTAGCAGCTTAGCCAAGCGGGGCGGTCACAATGAGCAGTTCTTC

D: .
size: few
J: TRBJ2-7
V: TRBV6-1
CDR3: CASSLPFAGEQYF
DNA: TGTGCCAGCAGTCTTCCCTTCGCGGGCGAGCAGTACTTC

D: .
size: few
J: TRBJ2-7
V: TRBV7-9
CDR3: CASSSQLWEQYF
DNA: TGTGCCAGCAGCTCCCAGCTCTGGGAGCAGTACTTC

D: .
size: few
J: TRBJ1-2
V: TRBV5-1
CDR3: CASRTDSDGYTF
DNA: TGCGCCAGCAGGACCGACAGCGATGGCTACACCTTC

D: .
size: many
J: TRBJ2-5
V: TRBV14
CDR3: CASSQITGRRETQYF
DNA: TGTGCCAGCAGCCAAATAACAGGGAGGCGGGAGACCCAGTACTTC

D: TRBD2
size: .
J: TRBJ2-1
V: TRBV7-9
CDR3: CASRAPLRTSGRAGSSDEQFF
DNA: TGTGCCAGCAGGGCCCCTCTGAGGACTAGCGGGAGGGCCGGGTCATCGGATGAGCAGTTCTTC

D: .
size: few
J: TRBJ1-1
V: TRBV5-1
CDR3: CASSLEDLRNTEAFF
DNA: TGCGCCAGCAGCTTGGAGGACCTGAGGAACACTGAAGCTTTCTTT

D: .
size: few
J: TRBJ2-2
V: TRBV19
CDR3: CASRSVKFDRPNTGELFF
DNA: TGTGCCAGTAGGTCGGTTAAGTTCGACAGGCCCAATACCGGGGAGCTGTTTTTT

D: .
size: many
J: TRBJ1-2
V: TRBV30
CDR3: CAWSEVANRHYTF
DNA: TGTGCCTGGAGTGAGGTCGCGAACAGACACTACACCTTC